Listed below are T cell receptor beta chains from one sample, sequenced in a study of shared T cell receptors in the human thymus. This table comes from immunoSEQ multiplex PCR, and its TCRdb copy is limited to in-frame clones, with some not included. The top ten clones hold approximately 0.01% of a sample with approximately 730,000 clones, approximately 85% of them seen once. The same sample was also used in a study of human thymus T cells.

Sequencing was carried out using thymocytes. The receptors shown here come from a girl under three years old with a congenital heart defect. CDR3s leave out the opening cysteine and the closing phenylalanine or tryptophan. The D gene is left open where the match is weak.

V: TRBV5-1; D: TRBD1; J: TRBJ1-6; CDR3: ASTPVGTGNSPLH
V: TRBV19; D: -; J: TRBJ1-1; CDR3: ASTLRGWSTEAF
V: TRBV29-1; D: TRBD2; J: TRBJ2-1; CDR3: SVHLTSGPYNEQF
V: TRBV5-1; D: -; J: TRBJ1-2; CDR3: ASSLVLNPGQRCYGYT
V: TRBV6-1; D: TRBD1; J: TRBJ1-5; CDR3: ASSRDRGHYQPQH
V: TRBV7-6; D: -; J: TRBJ2-3; CDR3: ASSPAGFRTDTQY
V: TRBV5-1; D: -; J: TRBJ2-5; CDR3: ASRQRRSAPIQETQY
V: TRBV28; D: TRBD1; J: TRBJ1-1; CDR3: ASSLGQGWMNTEAF
V: TRBV6-5; D: TRBD1; J: TRBJ1-1; CDR3: ASSRDREEDTEAF
V: TRBV4-3; D: TRBD2; J: TRBJ2-1; CDR3: ASSQEDGTSPQHNEQF
V: TRBV5-1; D: -; J: TRBJ2-7; CDR3: ASSFGGGAWIGSYEQY
V: TRBV18; D: TRBD2; J: TRBJ2-4; CDR3: ASSPSAGGPGKNIQY
V: TRBV4-1; D: -; J: TRBJ1-1; CDR3: ASSQVLGKGEITEAF
V: TRBV5-5; D: -; J: TRBJ2-7; CDR3: ASSLAGNEQY
V: TRBV10-3; D: -; J: TRBJ2-7; CDR3: AISESRIPGDEQY
V: TRBV7-9; D: -; J: TRBJ1-2; CDR3: ASSLLVQAGGEA
V: TRBV27; D: -; J: TRBJ2-1; CDR3: ASSFEGDYNEQF
V: TRBV28; D: TRBD2; J: TRBJ2-7; CDR3: ASSLMGLAGPVRNEQY
V: TRBV12-5; D: -; J: TRBJ2-3; CDR3: ASGLPNREVTTDTQY
V: TRBV13; D: TRBD2; J: TRBJ2-1; CDR3: ASSPGLAGGGEQF
V: TRBV5-4; D: TRBD1; J: TRBJ2-5; CDR3: ASSSHTRDRGRQTQY
V: TRBV4-1; D: TRBD2; J: TRBJ2-5; CDR3: ASAGLAYRETQY
V: TRBV28; D: -; J: TRBJ2-5; CDR3: ATFSLPQETQY
V: TRBV28; D: TRBD1; J: TRBJ2-2; CDR3: ASSLPDRANTGELF
V: TRBV5-5; D: -; J: TRBJ2-2; CDR3: ASSLRRGAITGELF
V: TRBV11-3; D: -; J: TRBJ1-1; CDR3: ASSLDQRVRDTEAF
V: TRBV27; D: TRBD1; J: TRBJ1-1; CDR3: ASYPDRLQGAMNTEAF
V: TRBV18; D: TRBD1; J: TRBJ2-1; CDR3: ASSRTGGSYNEQF
V: TRBV6-5; D: TRBD1; J: TRBJ2-7; CDR3: ASSHYGTGSAYEQY
V: TRBV27; D: -; J: TRBJ1-3; CDR3: ASSCRLGPSGNTIY
V: TRBV4-3; D: TRBD2; J: TRBJ2-2; CDR3: ASSQGMTSGGLVGTGELF
V: TRBV11-3; D: TRBD1; J: TRBJ2-2; CDR3: ASSLDPPKGAFTGELF
V: TRBV29-1; D: TRBD1; J: TRBJ1-2; CDR3: SGGQGSYGYT
V: TRBV5-1; D: TRBD1; J: TRBJ1-2; CDR3: ASSGTGRRKANYGYT
V: TRBV4-1; D: -; J: TRBJ1-1; CDR3: ASSQFDRPNTEAF
V: TRBV27; D: -; J: TRBJ2-1; CDR3: ASGVHGGQGGGEQF
V: TRBV5-1; D: -; J: TRBJ1-2; CDR3: ASSLNHRFPMGYT
V: TRBV4-1; D: -; J: TRBJ1-2; CDR3: ASSQGFYGYT
V: TRBV4-3; D: TRBD1; J: TRBJ1-2; CDR3: ASSPGTAYGYT
V: TRBV27; D: TRBD1; J: TRBJ1-2; CDR3: ASSLTGQLYGYT
V: TRBV5-1; D: -; J: TRBJ1-4; CDR3: ASSLDLRTGHEKLF
V: TRBV19; D: TRBD1; J: TRBJ2-3; CDR3: ASSTDRATQY
V: TRBV5-1; D: -; J: TRBJ1-6; CDR3: ASSLNQGSSYNSPLH
V: TRBV5-1; D: -; J: TRBJ2-7; CDR3: ASSPRRGSSYEQY
V: TRBV15; D: -; J: TRBJ1-4; CDR3: ATRHRDEKLF
V: TRBV4-3; D: -; J: TRBJ1-6; CDR3: ASSQADRSDNSPLH
V: TRBV28; D: -; J: TRBJ1-6; CDR3: ASSFRQAADSPLH
V: TRBV5-1; D: -; J: TRBJ1-2; CDR3: ASSLAGSGQGYGYT
V: TRBV5-8; D: TRBD1; J: TRBJ2-3; CDR3: ASTIPLGTGISTDTQY
V: TRBV5-1; D: -; J: TRBJ1-1; CDR3: ASSWNRVGSNTEAF
V: TRBV7-2; D: TRBD1; J: TRBJ1-2; CDR3: ADRTGGGYT
V: TRBV7-9; D: TRBD2; J: TRBJ2-5; CDR3: ASSSGLAEPQY
V: TRBV10-2; D: -; J: TRBJ2-7; CDR3: ASSEPGSYEQY